This T cell receptor (beta chain) derives from a study of human T cells and chemical hapten exposure. Background on the study: Sensitization was performed using 2% DPC on a 2 cm by 2 cm upper inner arm skin site. Patients having alopecia areata, totalis or universalis were mostly female. Upper-back patches of 0.01% DPC were read at 6 days. Findings of the study overall: The number of TCRs over 1 in 1000 frequency stayed unchanged after DPC.

The time point is: patch test 1, 2 weeks after DPC sensitization. The treatment: therapeutic diphenylcyclopropenone sensitization with weekly scalp DPC. TCRdb used MiXCR to reprocess the RACE reads, holding one entry per CDR3 protein. Among around 380,000 distinct CDR3 sequences listed, approximately 5% were seen once. There are many counts of this clonotype. Antigen: not known. Trimming took 2 bases from V and 5 from J, leaving 13 bases between them. From germline, CDR1 is SGHDT and CDR2 YYEEEE. This CDR3 comprises 14 residues. This chain links TRBV5-6 with TRBJ1-1; possibly TRBD1 for D (5 bases). The TCR comes from a woman between 45 and 60 years old with alopecia areata. Some clones in this sample may be carry-over from other donors' samples. The source material was whole blood, sampled in connection with sensitization to the hapten diphenylcyclopropenone (DPC). This CDR3 reads CASSLPTVTTEAFF. The CDR3 coding sequence is TGTGCCAGCAGCTTACCGACAGTGACGACTGAAGCTTTCTTT.